The entry below describes one TCR beta chain. This clone's antigen is unknown. No much larger clone is present one base from it, and per-base qualities are unavailable. The sample belongs to a study of beta chain features in type 1 diabetes (dated by TCRdb to 2017 to 2018). Turning to the overall study: Patients and healthy donors did not differ in mean age, gender distribution, total cell number or subset yield. Across all samples, some 100,000,000 sorted cells were examined, and cell number per subset correlated strongly with RNA yield. Naive and central memory subsets were obtained from all 30 or so donors, but regulatory and stem cell-like memory subsets were isolated from only 8 patients and roughly 8 healthy donors. The study compared TCRB repertoires of sorted circulating CD4+ T cell subsets between recently diagnosed type 1 diabetes patients and matched healthy donors. On the study overall, not on this receptor specifically: Fewer insertions and more nucleotide deletions at VDJ recombination sites were observed in patients with type 1 diabetes, implying thymic rearrangement abnormalities. In all four CD4+ subsets, TCRB CDR3 length was moderately but significantly shorter in type 1 diabetes patients. Because cDNA rather than genomic DNA was sequenced, highly expressing activated cells could have been over-represented, although no difference in activation and CD3 levels was found between groups. Only small numbers of individuals were included in the HLA sub-analyses, which left unresolved whether HLA type had any influence on TCRB rearrangement. Naive, central memory and regulatory TCRB repertoires appeared to be more alike among patients than among healthy donors. Shorter templates might have been favored by PCR, but patient and control samples were amplified and corrected together, so both groups would have been affected equally by any skew.

Each donor gave one peripheral blood draw, averaging around 120 mL, which was collected into heparinised tubes. A BD FACSAria II and a panel including CD45RO, CCR7, CD25, CD127, CD95 and CD27 were used to sort naive, central memory, regulatory and stem cell-like memory CD4+ T cells. Every sorted population had a purity above 95%. Right away, PBMCs were isolated by Lymphoprep density gradient centrifugation and were stained directly, with no culture step. Samples were stained and sorted in pairs, with one healthy donor and one patient per experiment, so that batch effects were minimized. The High Capacity cDNA Reverse Transcription Kit was used to reverse transcribe all of the isolated RNA, meaning that expressed TCRB transcripts were what got sequenced. Deep immunoSEQ sequencing was performed on naive, central memory and regulatory T cell samples, with an average of around 3.5 million total reads per sample. Sorted cells were lysed in RLT buffer, and RNA was extracted using DNase-treated RNeasy Micro or Mini kits according to cell number. Each cell subset was processed separately to prevent cross-contamination, with patient and healthy donor samples processed together. The immunoSEQ multiplex PCR was used to amplify TCRB sequences from cDNA, yielding 87-bp fragments that span the CDR3 region. Amplicons were sequenced on the Illumina HiSeq platform. The study's processing was this. PCR bias was corrected computationally using synthetic template baselines, and reads within Hamming distance 2 were collapsed, with unmergeable singletons discarded. Reads were aligned to IMGT to assign V, D and J genes, CDR3 length, and insertions or deletions at six rearrangement sites. Clonotype counts were normalized to sorted cell number within each subset before computing true diversity and Gini coefficients with the tcR R package. The overlap coefficient, calculated on TCRB nucleotide sequences, was used to measure repertoire sharing. As a proxy for the pre-selection repertoire, out-of-frame TCRB sequences from naive cells were analyzed. TCRdb holds this immuneACCESS table with in-frame rearrangements only. Some clones are missing; in checked studies, unresolved V genes explain under half, and the rest has no known cause. The D gene and trimming were derived from the DNA, and the V and J assignments and clone size from that table. A total of 220,000 or so clones appear in this sample, roughly 70% of them only once. Clones ranked in the top ten supply around 0.05% of the sample.

The CDR3 holds 15 amino acids from the cysteine to the phenylalanine. Of the read, only the CDR3 DNA is kept; its 45 bases are in frame from base 1. Here V drops 4 bases and J drops 7 bases, and the junction holds 8 bases not matched to any gene. The germline V gene (reference sequence) provides CDR1 GTSNPN and CDR2 SVGIG. The receptor comes from a man younger than 40 in good health. The sequenced sample consisted of naive CD4+ T cells from blood. The meaning of the sample's cell subset or site label: true naive CD4+ T cells. The rearrangement combines TRBV30 with TRBJ2-1, and 12 bases in between align with TRBD2. In nucleotides, the sequence is TGTGCCTGGACCGTCGGGACTAGCGGGTCGAATGAGCAGTTCTTC. Translated, it reads CAWTVGTSGSNEQFF.